Following are 6 T cell receptor beta chains from one sample sequenced in a study of PD-1 blockade in classical Hodgkin lymphoma. Sequencing was performed with immunoSEQ multiplex PCR; in TCRdb, only in-frame clones are kept and a portion is missing. The repertoire holds 10,000 to 15,000 clones, 90% seen once, with less than 0.6% in the top ten. Every patient relapsed after autologous stem cell transplantation, and brentuximab vedotin exposure varied. Purification of CD4+ T cells from thawed PBMCs was performed via magnetic negative selection. The sample in question was CD4+ T cells from blood, obtained at baseline. The receptor set was obtained from a human donor with classical Hodgkin lymphoma.

The gene calls are TRBV5-1 and TRBJ1-5; 7 nucleotides line up with TRBD1. The germline gives CDR1 SGHRS, CDR2 YFSETQ. The CDR3 length is 13 residues. The V gene end was trimmed by 0 bases and the J gene end by 6 bases; junction bases not matched to a gene: 0. The DNA of the CDR3 is TGCGCCAGCAGCTTGGCAGGGGGTCAGCCCCAGCATTTT. This codes for CASSLAGGQPQHF.

This chain joins TRBV27 and TRBJ2-3, with D perhaps TRBD1 (6 bases). In germline, CDR1 is MNHEY, CDR2 SMNVEV (reference sequence). The germline V and J ends were trimmed by 2 bases and 2 bases, with 11 bases remaining between them. CDR3 length: 15 residues. DNA of the CDR3: TGTGCCAGCAGTTTAAGGGCAGGGGTCACAGATACGCAGTATTTT. Protein product: CASSLRAGVTDTQYF.

The rearrangement uses TRBV19 and TRBJ1-5, with unresolved D. The germline V and J ends were trimmed by 5 bases and 5 bases, with 13 bases remaining between them. The germline CDR1 and CDR2 sequences are LNHDA and SQIVND (reference sequence). This CDR3 is built from 14 residues. CDR3 loop: CASSDLGPYQPQHF. Here the CDR3 DNA reads TGTGCCAGTAGTGACTTGGGTCCGTATCAGCCCCAGCATTTT.

The chain combines TRBV5-8 with TRBJ1-2, with D possibly being TRBD1 (5 bases). V was pared by 3 bases and J by 2 bases, with 14 bases between. The CDR3 consists of 15 residues. Germline loops: CDR1 SGHTS, CDR2 YDEGEE. DNA for the CDR3: TGTGCCAGCAGCTATAGTGACAGATGGAACTATGGCTACACCTTC. Its translation is CASSYSDRWNYGYTF.

This sequence joins TRBV18 and TRBJ1-3, with D unclear. Between the trimmed V and J ends, which lost 2 bases and 4 bases, there was a span of 12 bases. Germline CDR1 KGHSH, CDR2 LQKENI. CDR3 length: 15 residues. The CDR3 region has the DNA TGTGCCAGCTCACCAAATTCACGAGAAGGAAACACCATATATTTT. It translates to CASSPNSREGNTIYF.

The CDR3 is CASSPDRGEAFF. The CDR3 region has the DNA TGTGCCAGCAGCCCAGACAGGGGTGAGGCTTTCTTT. V gene TRBV11-2 combines with J gene TRBJ1-1; 8 positions match TRBD1. Germline CDR1 reads SGHAT; CDR2 reads FQNNGV. This CDR3 contains 12 residues. V lost 5 bases and J lost 11; bases outside the gene matches: 7.